A selection of T cell receptor beta chains follows, all from one sample in a study of shared clonotypes between healthy human individuals. Method: immunoSEQ multiplex PCR; TCRdb's copy keeps in-frame clones and lacks some. The table includes some 2.3 million clones, 90% to 95% detected once. The sample consisted of naive CD4+ T cells from PBMCs. Receptors were obtained from a man between 18 and 29 years old in good health. Some clones in this sample may be carry-over from other donors' samples. The CDR3 runs from the conserved cysteine through the conserved F or W. Fields, in order: J gene, CDR3 length, V gene, CDR3 protein.

TRBJ2-7	16	TRBV5-1	CASSTLTGRSSYEQYF
TRBJ1-5	12	TRBV7-2	CASAPSHQPQHF
TRBJ2-1	14	TRBV2	CASSVRLAGNEQFF
TRBJ2-3	18	TRBV5-1	CASSLEGRAGLSTDTQYF
TRBJ2-5	14	TRBV5-1	CASSLQAGEETQYF
TRBJ1-1	14	TRBV9	CASSVLGGDTEAFF
TRBJ1-5	17	TRBV7-2	CASSFSGTGVLGQPQHF
TRBJ2-1	12	TRBV7-8	CASSFFNNEQFF
TRBJ2-1	15	TRBV11-2	CASSLTVGALNEQFF
TRBJ2-1	15	TRBV2	CASSDLAGARNEQFF
TRBJ2-2	15	TRBV6-5	CASSYWRQGAGGLFF
TRBJ2-1	14	TRBV29-1	CSVLGGTGANEQFF
TRBJ2-1	16	TRBV28	CASSPGTKTSYNEQFF
TRBJ1-4	18	TRBV28	CASNNPLGRGLFNEKLFF
TRBJ2-6	13	TRBV30	CAWSVRDRAVLTF
TRBJ1-2	13	TRBV7-8	CASSLDGVGGYTF
TRBJ2-3	12	TRBV28	CASGEGQRTQYF
TRBJ2-5	14	TRBV9	CASSVGDPTGTQYF
TRBJ2-7	13	TRBV2	CASSAGTPGEQYF
TRBJ2-2	15	TRBV7-2	CASSKGAASYGELFF
TRBJ1-2	15	TRBV4-3	CASSRNRGANYGYTF
TRBJ1-1	15	TRBV4-1	CASSHPGIGFTEAFF
TRBJ2-3	13	TRBV19	CATRGGGTDTQYF
TRBJ1-1	14	TRBV14	CASSQGPLNTEAFF
TRBJ2-2	15	TRBV7-3	CASSASGGNTGELFF
TRBJ1-5	17	TRBV28	CASSSPTGTAARGPQHF
TRBJ2-7	13	TRBV29-1	CSVMTRLLDEQYF
TRBJ1-5	14	TRBV30	CAWSVGTPNQPQHF
TRBJ1-1	13	TRBV7-3	CASSSTFGTEAFF
TRBJ1-2	11	TRBV5-1	CASSLGSGYTF
TRBJ2-1	16	TRBV7-6	CASSPTGGGNYNEQFF
TRBJ1-1	13	TRBV27	CASSTWDSPVAFF
TRBJ2-3	15	TRBV11-2	CASSLTSGKADTQYF
TRBJ2-7	14	TRBV18	CASSPGTGEREQYF
TRBJ2-7	14	TRBV13	CASSLGRRGRQQYF
TRBJ1-1	15	TRBV5-4	CASASRDRVSTEAFF
TRBJ2-3	14	TRBV5-6	CASSLNRAGTSAYF
TRBJ2-7	14	TRBV6-5	CASSYLPSDYEQYF
TRBJ2-7	14	TRBV4-2	CASSPQGMAYEQYF
TRBJ2-7	14	TRBV10-3	CAISTGTGANEQYF
TRBJ1-4	14	TRBV5-4	CASSPGGGNEKLFF
TRBJ2-4	14	TRBV7-2	CASSPTGLLNIQYF
TRBJ1-1	17	TRBV18	CASSPQGTTPLNTEAFF
TRBJ1-3	15	TRBV5-1	CASSLLGTNGNTIYF
TRBJ2-7	15	TRBV6-6	CASRKTREATYEQYF
TRBJ2-3	13	TRBV2	CASSLQGIDTQYF
TRBJ2-3	15	TRBV18	CASSPWTSGTDTQYF
TRBJ2-2	13	TRBV18	CASSPRNTGELFF
TRBJ2-3	12	TRBV6-6	CASSLQADTQYF